The 19 T cell receptor beta chains below all came from one sample that was sequenced in a study of blood T cell repertoires in COVID-19. Assay used: immunoSEQ multiplex PCR; TCRdb lists only in-frame clones, some missing. Found here are about 75,000 clones, 88% of them singletons; the top ten hold approximately 46%. The sample comprised peripheral blood. These receptor sequences come from a human donor in a cohort sampled during active COVID-19.

This chain links TRBV7-2 with TRBJ2-1, with 10 bases fitting TRBD2. J was trimmed by 2 bases and V by 7 bases; bases with no gene match: 5. Per germline, CDR1 SGHTA and CDR2 FQGNSA. CDR3 size: 15 residues. The chain's CDR3 is CASKVSGRPYNEQFF. The CDR3 DNA sequence: TGTGCCAGCAAGGTTAGCGGGAGGCCCTACAATGAGCAGTTCTTC.

The chain links TRBV4-1 to TRBJ1-3; D might be TRBD1 (5 bases). Germline-derived CDR1 and CDR2 are MGHRA and YSYEKL. V lost 1 base, J lost 1 base, and 17 bases lay in between. This CDR3 has 18 amino acids. This chain's CDR3 is CASSQGQPGGRSGNTIYF. The CDR3 region has the DNA TGCGCCAGCAGCCAAGGACAACCTGGGGGGAGATCTGGAAACACCATATATTTT.

V usage is TRBV7-3 and J usage is TRBJ2-1; 8 bases fit TRBD1. From germline, CDR1 is SGHTA and CDR2 FQGTGA. The ends lost 4 bases at V and 6 bases at J; junction bases unmatched: 2. The CDR3 has 13 residues. The CDR3, as DNA: TGTGCCAGCAGCTCCACAGGGGGCAATGAGCAGTTCTTC. Translated, it gives CASSSTGGNEQFF.

The chain carries TRBV7-9 and TRBJ2-6, with 7 nucleotides matching TRBD1. The ends lost 5 bases at V and 2 bases at J; junction bases unmatched: 15. The germline V gene encodes CDR1 SEHNR and CDR2 FQNEAQ (reference sequence). This CDR3 spans 19 amino acids. The CDR3, as DNA: TGTGCCAGCAGCGCGTACAGGGGAATTCTTGGGGCTGGGGCCAACGTCCTGACTTTC. Its translation: CASSAYRGILGAGANVLTF.

V gene TRBV2 combines with J gene TRBJ2-3; TRBD2 matches 8 bases. V dropped 7 bases and J dropped 6; count of bases not matched to a gene: 6. The CDR3 is made up of 13 amino acids. Germline V CDR1 and CDR2: SNHLY, FYNNEI. The CDR3 nucleotides read TGTGCCAGCATGGGCGGGGGGTACGATACGCAGTATTTT. This sequence encodes CASMGGGYDTQYF.

The chain combines TRBV7-8 with TRBJ1-2; 10 positions match TRBD1. Unmatched junction bases numbered 8, after V lost 5 bases and J lost 5 bases. This CDR3 has 15 residues. The germline V gene encodes CDR1 SGHVS and CDR2 FQNEAQ. The CDR3 DNA follows: TGTGCCAGCAGCGACCGGGACAGGGGAAAGTATGGCTACACCTTC. It codes for CASSDRDRGKYGYTF.

The chain has TRBV4-3 and TRBJ2-1, with a weak D call TRBD2 (6 bases). Germline V gene sequence: CDR1 LGHNA, CDR2 YSLEER. The CDR3 is 16 residues long. V lost 0 bases, J lost 0 bases, and 9 bases lay in between. The CDR3 DNA sequence: TGCGCCAGCAGCCAAGATCCAGCGGGCTCCTACAATGAGCAGTTCTTC. Amino acids: CASSQDPAGSYNEQFF.

The V call is TRBV4-1, the J call TRBJ1-6; TRBD1 matches 10 bases. The CDR3 covers 14 residues. Germline V gene lookup returns CDR1 MGHRA and CDR2 YSYEKL. J lost 9 bases, V lost 5 bases, and 4 bases had no gene match. The DNA of the CDR3 is TGCGCCAGCAGCAACCGGGACAGGGGTTCACCCCTCCACTTT. As protein: CASSNRDRGSPLHF.

This chain uses TRBV18 with TRBJ1-5; 7 nucleotides line up with TRBD1. The CDR3 has 15 residues. V dropped 6 bases and J dropped 1; count of bases not matched to a gene: 6. From germline, CDR1 is KGHSH and CDR2 LQKENI. CDR3 nucleotide sequence: TGTGCCAGCTCCCCAAACAGGGGCAGCAATCAGCCCCAGCATTTT. The encoded protein is CASSPNRGSNQPQHF.

The sample holds one count of this clone. V usage is TRBV7-2 and J usage is TRBJ2-3; TRBD1 is a possible D gene (7 bases). Per germline, CDR1 SGHTA and CDR2 FQGNSA. V gave up 7 bases and J gave up 8 bases, with 19 bases separating them. This CDR3 is 14 amino acids long. The CDR3 here is CASKEGASPITQYF. DNA of the CDR3: TGTGCCAGCAAGGAGGGGGCCAGTCCGATTACGCAGTATTTT. The whole variable domain, filled in from reference TRBV7-2 and TRBJ2-3, reads GAGVSQSPSNKVTEKGKDVELRCDPISGHTALYWYRQSLGQGLEFLIYFQGNSAPDKSGLPSDRFSAERTGGSVSTLTIQRTQQEDSAVYLCASKEGASPITQYFGPGTRLTVL.

The chain recombines TRBV3-1 (or the pseudogene TRBV3-2) with TRBJ2-7; 8 positions match TRBD2. The CDR3 length is 14 residues. CDR1 and CDR2 (germline): LGHDT, YNNKEL (reference sequence). V lost 3 bases and J lost 0; bases outside the gene matches: 1. The CDR3 reads CASSHSGSSYEQYF. In nucleotides, the CDR3 is TGTGCCAGCAGCCACAGCGGGAGCTCCTACGAGCAGTACTTC.

The rearrangement joins TRBV27 to TRBJ1-3, with no clear D. CDR1 and CDR2 from the germline V gene are MNHEY and SMNVEV (reference sequence). This CDR3 is built from 13 residues. V was clipped by 6 bases and J by 1 base, with 7 bases between them. CDR3 in amino acids: CASSRFSGNTIYF. CDR3 bases: TGTGCCAGCAGCAGGTTTTCTGGAAACACCATATATTTT.

This chain uses TRBV18 with TRBJ2-3; TRBD2 matches at 7 bases. The CDR3 loop spans 16 amino acids. Per germline, CDR1 KGHSH and CDR2 LQKENI. Trimming took 0 bases from V and 6 from J; bases not matched to a gene: 9. As DNA, the CDR3 is TGTGCCAGCTCACCACCGGGCGGGGGATCACACGATACGCAGTATTTT. The encoded protein is CASSPPGGGSHDTQYF. The variable domain in full, with the rest retrieved from reference TRBV18 and TRBJ2-3, is NAGVMQNPRHLVRRRGQEARLRCSPMKGHSHVYWYRQLPEEGLKFMVYLQKENIIDESGMPKERFSAEFPKEGPSILRIQQVVRGDSAAYFCASSPPGGGSHDTQYFGPGTRLTVL.

The chain links TRBV4-3 to TRBJ1-5; the D gene is possibly TRBD1 (6 bases). This CDR3 is 15 amino acids long. Per the germline V gene, CDR1 is LGHNA and CDR2 is YSLEER. V dropped 0 bases and J dropped 0 bases, with 6 bases sitting between them. The DNA of the CDR3 is TGCGCCAGCAGCCAAGACAGGGGTAGCAATCAGCCCCAGCATTTT. Translation gives CASSQDRGSNQPQHF.

V and J are TRBV28 and TRBJ2-2, with 8 bases aligning to TRBD1. The germline CDR1 and CDR2 sequences are MDHEN and SYDVKM. The CDR3 runs 15 residues. V shed 6 bases and J 1 base; nucleotides not matched to a gene: 4. CDR3: CASRSGGVNTGELFF. DNA of the CDR3: TGTGCCAGCAGGTCAGGGGGCGTGAACACCGGGGAGCTGTTTTTT.

As concerns this clone: A read error may account for a junction end that differs from germline. For the CDR3, the DNA is TGTGCCAGCAGGGCGGGACTAGGGGGGTTGATCTTC. This codes for CASRAGLGGLIF. The chain uses TRBV6-5 and TRBJ2-1; TRBD2 matches at 8 bases. This CDR3 is 12 amino acids long. Germline CDR1 MNHEY, CDR2 SVGAGI.

The chain carries TRBV28 and TRBJ2-2; 7 nucleotides agree with TRBD2. Germline loops: CDR1 MDHEN, CDR2 SYDVKM. The CDR3 totals 18 residues. J was trimmed by 5 bases and V by 8 bases; bases with no gene match: 20. This CDR3 reads CASRTPAWEGLETGELFF. CDR3 nucleotide sequence: TGTGCCAGCCGAACCCCCGCGTGGGAGGGTTTAGAGACCGGGGAGCTGTTTTTT.

The rearrangement joins TRBV4-3 to TRBJ2-2, with D hard to call. V was shortened by 0 bases and J by 4 bases, with 6 bases between the two germline ends. This CDR3 has 14 residues. Germline V gene lookup returns CDR1 LGHNA and CDR2 YSLEER. CDR3 amino acids: CASSQEYSTGELFF. The DNA for the CDR3 is TGCGCCAGCAGCCAAGAATACAGCACCGGGGAGCTGTTTTTT.

The chain recombines TRBV7-2 with TRBJ2-3; D uncertain. Germline V gene data show CDR1 as SGHTA and CDR2 as FQGNSA. Trimming removed 1 base from V and 0 bases from J, with 8 bases in between. This CDR3 region has 15 residues. The CDR3 is CASSLVSRSTDTQYF. The CDR3 coding sequence is TGTGCCAGCAGCTTAGTAAGCAGGAGCACAGATACGCAGTATTTT.